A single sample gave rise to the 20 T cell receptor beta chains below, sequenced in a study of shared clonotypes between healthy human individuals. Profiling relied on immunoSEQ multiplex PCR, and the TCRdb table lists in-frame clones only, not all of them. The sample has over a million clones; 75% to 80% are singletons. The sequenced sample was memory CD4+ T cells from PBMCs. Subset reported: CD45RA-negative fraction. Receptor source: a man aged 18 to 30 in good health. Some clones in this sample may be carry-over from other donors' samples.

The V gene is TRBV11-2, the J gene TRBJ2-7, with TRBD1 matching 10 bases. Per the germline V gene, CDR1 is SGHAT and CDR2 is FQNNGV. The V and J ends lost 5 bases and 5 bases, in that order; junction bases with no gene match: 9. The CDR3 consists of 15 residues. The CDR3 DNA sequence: TGTGCCAGCAGCCCGCGGACAGGGGGGTTTGACGAGCAGTACTTC. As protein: CASSPRTGGFDEQYF.

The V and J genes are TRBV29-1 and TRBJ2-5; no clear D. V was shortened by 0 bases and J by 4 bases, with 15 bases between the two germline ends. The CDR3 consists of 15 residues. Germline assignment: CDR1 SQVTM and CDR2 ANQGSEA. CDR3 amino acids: CSVEDLTISAETQYF. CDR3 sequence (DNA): TGCAGCGTTGAAGATCTAACTATCAGTGCAGAGACCCAGTACTTC.

CDR3 sequence (DNA): TGTGCCAGCAGCGCCCGACAGGGAACTAATGAAAAACTGTTTTTT. The encoded protein is CASSARQGTNEKLFF. The V and J genes are TRBV9 and TRBJ1-4; TRBD1 agrees at 7 bases. Per germline, CDR1 SGDLS and CDR2 YYNGEE. The CDR3 runs 15 residues. Losses at the gene ends were 3 bases for V and 1 base for J; bases not matched to a gene: 3.

The CDR3 loop is CASSFGRGYAYEQYF. The CDR3 DNA is TGCGCCAGCAGCTTTGGAAGGGGGTATGCCTACGAGCAGTACTTC. This chain joins TRBV5-1 and TRBJ2-7; D may be TRBD1 (6 bases). CDR3 size: 15 residues. The ends were cut back, 2 bases at V and 2 bases at J, with 14 bases in the middle. Germline assignment: CDR1 SGHRS and CDR2 YFSETQ.

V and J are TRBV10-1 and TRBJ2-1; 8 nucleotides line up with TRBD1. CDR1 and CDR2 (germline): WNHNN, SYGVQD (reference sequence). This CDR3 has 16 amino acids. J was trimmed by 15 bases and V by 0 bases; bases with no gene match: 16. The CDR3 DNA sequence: TGCGCCAGCAGTGAGTCGATTCTTCAAGGACAGGGCAGTCGGTTCTTC. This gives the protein CASSESILQGQGSRFF.

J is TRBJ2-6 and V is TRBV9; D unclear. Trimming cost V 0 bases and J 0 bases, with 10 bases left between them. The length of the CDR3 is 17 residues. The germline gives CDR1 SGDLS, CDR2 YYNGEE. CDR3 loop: CASSVGVGNSGANVLTF. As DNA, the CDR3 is TGTGCCAGCAGCGTAGGGGTGGGAAACTCTGGGGCCAACGTCCTGACTTTC. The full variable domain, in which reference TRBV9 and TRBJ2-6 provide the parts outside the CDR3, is DSGVTQTPKHLITATGQRVTLRCSPRSGDLSVYWYQQSLDQGLQFLIQYYNGEERAKGNILERFSAQQFPDLHSELNLSSLELGDSALYFCASSVGVGNSGANVLTFGAGSRLTVL.

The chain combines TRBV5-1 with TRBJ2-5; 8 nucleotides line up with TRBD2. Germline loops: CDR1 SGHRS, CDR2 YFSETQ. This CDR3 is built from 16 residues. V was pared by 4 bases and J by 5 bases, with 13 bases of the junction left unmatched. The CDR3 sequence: CASSLGQAGGGETQYF. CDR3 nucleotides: TGCGCCAGCAGCCTGGGGCAGGCGGGAGGTGGGGAGACCCAGTACTTC.

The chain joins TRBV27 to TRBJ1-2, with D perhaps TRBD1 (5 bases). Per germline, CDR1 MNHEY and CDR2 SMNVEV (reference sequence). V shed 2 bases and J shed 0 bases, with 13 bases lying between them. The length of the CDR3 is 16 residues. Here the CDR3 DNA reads TGTGCCAGCAGTTTAAGAGGGGACGGATCTAACTATGGCTACACCTTC. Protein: CASSLRGDGSNYGYTF.

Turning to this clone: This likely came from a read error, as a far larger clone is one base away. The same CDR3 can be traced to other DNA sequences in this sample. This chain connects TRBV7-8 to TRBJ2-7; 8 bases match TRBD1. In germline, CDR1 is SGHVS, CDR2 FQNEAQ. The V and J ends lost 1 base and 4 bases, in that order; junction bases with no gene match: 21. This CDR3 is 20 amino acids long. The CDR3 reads CASSLVILPSPGTGLYEQYF. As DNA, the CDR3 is TGTGCCAGCAGCTTAGTAATCTTACCATCTCCGGGGACAGGTCTTTACGAGCAGTACTTC.

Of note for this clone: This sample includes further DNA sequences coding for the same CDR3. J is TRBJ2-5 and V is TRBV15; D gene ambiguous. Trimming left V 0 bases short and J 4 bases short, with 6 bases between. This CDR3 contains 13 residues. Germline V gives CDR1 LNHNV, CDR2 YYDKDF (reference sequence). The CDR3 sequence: CATSRDPGETQYF. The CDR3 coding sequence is TGTGCCACCAGCAGAGATCCTGGAGAGACCCAGTACTTC.

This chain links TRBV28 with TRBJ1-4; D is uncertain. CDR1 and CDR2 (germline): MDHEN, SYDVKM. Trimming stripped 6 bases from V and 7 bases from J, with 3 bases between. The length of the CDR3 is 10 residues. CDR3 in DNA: TGTGCCAGCAGCCGTGAAAAACTGTTTTTT. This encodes CASSREKLFF. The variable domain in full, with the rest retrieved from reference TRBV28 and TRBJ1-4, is DVKVTQSSRYLVKRTGEKVFLECVQDMDHENMFWYRQDPGLGLRLIYFSYDVKMKEKGDIPEGYSVSREKKERFSLILESASTNQTSMYLCASSREKLFFGSGTQLSVL.

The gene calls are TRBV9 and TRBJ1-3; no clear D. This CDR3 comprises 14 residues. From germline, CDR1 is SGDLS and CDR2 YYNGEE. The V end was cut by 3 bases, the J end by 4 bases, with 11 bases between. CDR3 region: CASSGVPGGNTIYF. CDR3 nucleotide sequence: TGTGCCAGCAGCGGGGTCCCCGGCGGAAACACCATATATTTT.

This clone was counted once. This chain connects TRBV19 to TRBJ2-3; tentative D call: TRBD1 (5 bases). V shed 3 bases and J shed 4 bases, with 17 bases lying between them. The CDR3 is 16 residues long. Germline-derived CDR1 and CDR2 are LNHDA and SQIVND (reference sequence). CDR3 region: CASSISGRGRADTQYF. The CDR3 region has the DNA TGTGCCAGTAGTATCTCTGGTAGGGGAAGGGCAGATACGCAGTATTTT.

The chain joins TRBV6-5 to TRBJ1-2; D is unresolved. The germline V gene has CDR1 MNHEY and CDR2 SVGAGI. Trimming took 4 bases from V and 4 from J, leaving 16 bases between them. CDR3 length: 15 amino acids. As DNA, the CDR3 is TGTGCCAGCAGTTCGGGGTCCGAAGGAGGCTATGGCTACACCTTC. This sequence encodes CASSSGSEGGYGYTF.

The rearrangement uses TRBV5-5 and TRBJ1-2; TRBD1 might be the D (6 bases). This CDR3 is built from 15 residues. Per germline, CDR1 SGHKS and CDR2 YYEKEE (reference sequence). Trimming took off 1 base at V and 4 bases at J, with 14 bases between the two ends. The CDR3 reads CASSLSQGTGYGYTF. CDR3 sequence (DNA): TGTGCCAGCAGCTTGTCCCAGGGGACGGGCTATGGCTACACCTTC. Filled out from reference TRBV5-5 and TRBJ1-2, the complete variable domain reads DAGVTQSPTHLIKTRGQQVTLRCSPISGHKSVSWYQQVLGQGPQFIFQYYEKEERGRGNFPDRFSARQFPNYSSELNVNALLLGDSALYLCASSLSQGTGYGYTFGSGTRLTVV.

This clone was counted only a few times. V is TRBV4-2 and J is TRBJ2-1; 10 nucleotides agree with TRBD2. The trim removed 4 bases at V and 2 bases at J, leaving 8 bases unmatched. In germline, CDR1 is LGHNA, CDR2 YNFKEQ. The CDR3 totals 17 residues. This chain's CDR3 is CASSRGLAEETYNEQFF. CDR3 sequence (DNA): TGTGCCAGCAGCCGAGGACTAGCGGAGGAGACCTACAATGAGCAGTTCTTC.

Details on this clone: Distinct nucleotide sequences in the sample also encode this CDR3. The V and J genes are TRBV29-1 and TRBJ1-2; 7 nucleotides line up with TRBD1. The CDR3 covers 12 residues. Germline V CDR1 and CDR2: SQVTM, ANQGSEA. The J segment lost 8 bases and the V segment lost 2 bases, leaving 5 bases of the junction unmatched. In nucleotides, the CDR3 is TGCAGCGTTGAACGACAGGGCGACGGCTACACCTTC. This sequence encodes CSVERQGDGYTF. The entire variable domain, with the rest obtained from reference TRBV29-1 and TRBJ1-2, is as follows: SAVISQKPSRDICQRGTSLTIQCQVDSQVTMMFWYRQQPGQSLTLIATANQGSEATYESGFVIDKFPISRPNLTFSTLTVSNMSPEDSSIYLCSVERQGDGYTFGSGTRLTVV.

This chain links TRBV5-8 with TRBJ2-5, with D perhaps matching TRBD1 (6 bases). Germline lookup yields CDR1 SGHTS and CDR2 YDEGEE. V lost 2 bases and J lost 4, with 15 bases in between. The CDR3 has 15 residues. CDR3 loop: CASSFRGAVGETQYF. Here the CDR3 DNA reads TGTGCCAGCAGCTTCAGGGGTGCGGTAGGAGAGACCCAGTACTTC.

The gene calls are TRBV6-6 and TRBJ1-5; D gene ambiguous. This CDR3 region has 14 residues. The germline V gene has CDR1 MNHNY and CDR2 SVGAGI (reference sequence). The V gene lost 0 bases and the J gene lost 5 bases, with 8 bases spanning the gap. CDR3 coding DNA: TGTGCCAGCAGTTACTCGATGGGGTATCAGCCCCAGCATTTT. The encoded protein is CASSYSMGYQPQHF.

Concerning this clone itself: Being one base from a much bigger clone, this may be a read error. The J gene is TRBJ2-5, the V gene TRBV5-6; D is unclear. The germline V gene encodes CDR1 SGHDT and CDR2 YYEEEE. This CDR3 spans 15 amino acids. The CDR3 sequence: CTSSDLAVKGETQYF. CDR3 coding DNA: TGTACCAGCAGCGATCTGGCAGTCAAGGGAGAGACCCAGTACTTC.